In this sample, the clone carrying this TCR beta chain turned up many times. As yet, its antigen is unknown. One entry per CDR3 protein results from TCRdb running MiXCR on the 5' RACE reads. The table includes more than 60,000 distinct CDR3 sequences, under 8.5% detected once. The germline CDR1 and CDR2 sequences are SGHVS and FNYEAQ. The CDR3 covers 13 residues. The J segment lost 5 bases and the V segment lost 3 bases, leaving 1 base of the junction unmatched. This sample was taken from a study of spatial heterogeneity in lung cancer. Looking at the study overall: Mean representation of each unique TCR and UMI combination in the raw reads exceeded 9.5 occurrences.

Overall study findings and caveats: There were more appearances of ubiquitous expanded tumor TCRs in blood at resection than at follow-up.

Time point specified: sample taken at primary tumor resection. The source was PBMCs, collected at surgery. The TCR sequence derives from a male donor with early-stage non-small cell lung cancer. The V gene is TRBV7-6, the J gene TRBJ2-7, with TRBD1 matching over 10 bases. The CDR3 bases are TGTGCCAGCAGCTTGGACAGGGGGGACGAGCAGTACTTC. Its protein product is CASSLDRGDEQYF.